Following are 11 T cell receptor beta chains from one sample sequenced in a study of T cell repertoires in cytomegalovirus infection. TCRdb independently ran MiXCR on the reads; one entry per CDR3 protein. The sample carries 830,000 or so distinct CDR3 sequences, approximately 32% recorded once. Their antigen targets remain unknown. The source was cultured CD8+ T cells from PBMCs, collected from culture after CMV antigen stimulation. The origin of the receptors is a human donor in good health (CMV status not recorded). Some clones in this sample may be carry-over from other donors' samples.

The chain uses TRBV4-1 and TRBJ2-3; TRBD1 matches 11 bases. Trimming cost V 3 bases and J 6 bases; bases outside gene matches: 5. Germline V gives CDR1 MGHRA, CDR2 YSYEKL. The CDR3 length is 15 residues. CDR3 region: CASSHSDRGLDTQYF. The CDR3 DNA sequence: TGCGCCAGCAGCCACTCGGACAGGGGGCTGGATACGCAGTATTTT.

The gene calls are TRBV12-3 or TRBV12-4 and TRBJ2-3, with D unresolved. The CDR3 consists of 15 residues. Trimming stripped 4 bases from V and 5 bases from J, with 16 bases between. CDR3 coding DNA: TGTGCCAGCAGTTCACTTCTCTATCTGGAAGATACGCAGTATTTT. It specifies CASSSLLYLEDTQYF.

The rearrangement links TRBV2 to TRBJ2-3; the match to TRBD2 covers 7 bases. The germline V gene has CDR1 SNHLY and CDR2 FYNNEI. This CDR3 is built from 15 residues. The trim removed 10 bases at V and 1 base at J, leaving 11 bases unmatched. The CDR3 spells CAISPRGVGTDTQYF. In nucleotides, the CDR3 is TGTGCCATTTCCCCCCGGGGGGTCGGCACAGATACGCAGTATTTT.

V usage is TRBV27 and J usage is TRBJ1-1; 9 nucleotides agree with TRBD1. Trimming removed 6 bases from V and 6 bases from J; junction bases left unmatched: 11. This CDR3 has 15 residues. Germline V gene sequence: CDR1 MNHEY, CDR2 SMNVEV (reference sequence). CDR3 region: CASSTGTGLSAEAFF. As DNA, the CDR3 is TGTGCCAGCAGCACCGGGACAGGGCTTAGCGCTGAAGCTTTCTTT.

The chain has TRBV6-2 or TRBV6-3 and TRBJ2-1, with 9 bases aligning to TRBD2. The CDR3 has 16 amino acids. The germline V gene encodes CDR1 MNHEY and CDR2 SVGEGT. V lost 5 bases, J lost 4 bases, and 9 bases stayed unmatched. CDR3 protein: CASSPSASGVYNEQFF. The CDR3 DNA follows: TGTGCCAGCAGTCCCTCGGCTAGCGGGGTTTACAATGAGCAGTTCTTC.

This clonotype has only a few counts. The V gene is TRBV3-1, the J gene TRBJ2-3; TRBD1 agrees at 9 bases. The CDR3 is made up of 15 amino acids. Germline lookup yields CDR1 LGHDT and CDR2 YNNKEL (reference sequence). The V and J ends lost 6 bases and 3 bases, in that order; junction bases with no gene match: 7. CDR3 in amino acids: CASSAGTGRTDTQYF. In nucleotides, the CDR3 is TGTGCCAGCAGTGCTGGGACAGGGAGGACAGATACGCAGTATTTT.

This rearrangement joins TRBV6-4 to TRBJ2-2, with 11 bases aligning to TRBD2. CDR3 length equals 15 residues. J gave up 3 bases and V 3 bases, and 0 bases lay outside the gene matches. CDR1 is MRHNA, CDR2 SNTAGT, per germline. Here the CDR3 reads CASSEGLADTGELFF. The CDR3 nucleotides read TGTGCCAGCAGTGAGGGACTAGCGGACACCGGGGAGCTGTTTTTT.

The chain links TRBV20-1 to TRBJ2-6; 7 bases are shared with TRBD1. CDR1 is DFQATT and CDR2 is SNEGSKA in the germline V gene (reference sequence). The CDR3 is 17 amino acids. The ends lost 5 bases at V and 1 base at J; junction bases unmatched: 11. CDR3 protein: CSAQAGTAVSGANVLTF. In DNA form, the CDR3 reads TGCAGTGCTCAAGCCGGGACAGCGGTATCTGGGGCCAACGTCCTGACTTTC.

This clonotype showed up many times. This chain uses TRBV5-6 with TRBJ2-3, with a possible D match to TRBD1 (6 bases). Germline V gene data show CDR1 as SGHDT and CDR2 as YYEEEE. V lost 7 bases and J 3 bases, leaving 24 bases between the germline ends. The CDR3 consists of 17 residues. The CDR3 DNA follows: TGTGCCAGCGATCTATCGGACAGCGTAGGATATACAGATACGCAGTATTTT. It specifies CASDLSDSVGYTDTQYF.

This clonotype was seen ten or more times. This chain connects TRBV6-6 to TRBJ1-2, with TRBD1 as a possible D gene (6 bases). The V end lost 7 bases, the J end lost 7 bases, and 22 bases lay between the germline ends. The length of the CDR3 is 15 residues. Germline V CDR1 and CDR2: MNHNY, SVGAGI (reference sequence). DNA for the CDR3: TGTGCCAGCACCCAACTGGGACATCTGAGGAGTGGCTACACCTTC. It yields the protein CASTQLGHLRSGYTF.

This clonotype was observed a handful of times. The genes are TRBV6-5 and TRBJ2-1; TRBD2 aligns across 10 bases. This CDR3 region has 15 residues. Germline loops: CDR1 MNHEY, CDR2 SVGAGI. V lost 6 bases and J lost 6; bases outside the gene matches: 8. The CDR3 DNA reads TGTGCCAGCAGAAGAGCGGGGGGGCCCCTCAATGAGCAGTTCTTC. Protein: CASRRAGGPLNEQFF.